The 14 T cell receptor beta chains listed next were all sequenced from one sample in a study of response to subunit inactivated influenza vaccine. A single record per CDR3 protein comes from TCRdb applying MiXCR to the RT-PCR reads. Of about 570,000 distinct CDR3 sequences detected, around 11% appear once; the ten largest clones hold about 10%. Another study also made use of these data, one on T cells expressing NK-cell markers. Turning to that study: Researchers built TCR beta cDNA using 5'RACE template switching with UMIs.

The input for sequencing was PBMCs from blood, taken on the day of vaccination. Receptors were obtained from a man aged 50 to 59 who received an inactivated influenza vaccine.

The chain joins TRBV20-1 to TRBJ2-3; D possibly uses TRBD1 or TRBD2 (5 bases each). Trimming removed 3 bases at V and 4 bases at J, with 14 bases between. Germline V CDR1 and CDR2: DFQATT, SNEGSKA (reference sequence). The CDR3 consists of 14 residues. The CDR3 region is CSASEARGADTQYF. In DNA form, the CDR3 reads TGCAGTGCTAGTGAGGCCAGAGGGGCAGATACGCAGTATTTT.

This clonotype appeared many times. The chain couples TRBV29-1 to TRBJ2-7; a possible D gene is TRBD2 (5 bases). Germline V gives CDR1 SQVTM, CDR2 ANQGSEA. V lost 2 bases and J 1 base, leaving 12 bases between the germline ends. The CDR3 is made up of 14 amino acids. DNA of the CDR3: TGCAGCGTTGAAACACCCCCGGGATCCTACGAGCAGTACTTC. Protein: CSVETPPGSYEQYF.

This clonotype was counted ten times or more. One end of the junction does not line up with germline, which may come from a read error. V and J are TRBV5-1 and TRBJ1-6, with a possible D match to TRBD1 (6 bases). This CDR3 contains 14 residues. Per germline, CDR1 SGHRS and CDR2 YFSETQ. The CDR3 region is CASSLGQSNSPLHF. The CDR3 coding sequence is TGTGCCAGCAGCTTAGGACAGAGTAATTCACCCCTCCACTTT.

This clonotype was seen repeatedly, ten times or more. The chain couples TRBV12-3 or TRBV12-4 to TRBJ2-7, with TRBD2 as a possible D gene (5 bases). The CDR3 spans 12 residues. Between the trimmed V and J ends, which lost 6 bases and 2 bases, there was a span of 8 bases. CDR3: CASSPGTYEQYF. The DNA of the CDR3 is TGTGCCAGCAGCCCCGGGACCTACGAGCAGTACTTC.

This clonotype was recorded many times. This chain connects TRBV9 to TRBJ2-5; tentative D call: TRBD1 (6 bases). The germline V gene encodes CDR1 SGDLS and CDR2 YYNGEE. This CDR3 is built from 15 residues. Trimming pared 0 bases from V and 2 bases from J, leaving 11 bases between. The CDR3 sequence: CASSVGTVGQETQYF. CDR3 coding DNA: TGTGCCAGCAGCGTAGGGACAGTCGGACAAGAGACCCAGTACTTC.

There are a few counts of this clonotype. The chain carries TRBV7-3 and TRBJ2-1; tentatively, D is TRBD1 (5 bases). Germline CDR1 SGHTA, CDR2 FQGTGA. This CDR3 is built from 14 residues. Trimming removed 2 bases at V and 6 bases at J, with 11 bases between. CDR3 sequence: CASSLGMDINEQFF. The DNA of the CDR3 is TGTGCCAGCAGCTTAGGGATGGACATCAATGAGCAGTTCTTC.

The V call is TRBV5-1, the J call TRBJ1-5; possibly TRBD1 for D (6 bases). The V end lost 0 bases, the J end lost 4 bases, and 11 bases lay between the germline ends. This CDR3 contains 15 residues. Per the germline V gene, CDR1 is SGHRS and CDR2 is YFSETQ. In DNA form, the CDR3 reads TGCGCCAGCAGCTTGGCCGGGACATCTAATCAGCCCCAGCATTTT. Translating it yields CASSLAGTSNQPQHF.

The chain has TRBV28 and TRBJ1-1; D gene unclear. Trimming took off 6 bases at V and 4 bases at J, with 9 bases between the two ends. The CDR3 is 12 amino acids. CDR1 and CDR2 (germline): MDHEN, SYDVKM. The CDR3 is CASSRARTEAFF. The CDR3 DNA sequence: TGTGCCAGCAGCCGGGCTCGCACTGAAGCTTTCTTT.

This clonotype has a handful of counts. This chain connects TRBV6-2 or TRBV6-3 to TRBJ1-1; 9 bases are shared with TRBD1. Germline V gene sequence: CDR1 MNHEY, CDR2 SVGEGT. With V trimmed by 6 bases and J by 6 bases, 11 bases remained unmatched. The CDR3 totals 15 residues. CDR3 sequence (DNA): TGTGCCAGCAGCCTCCGGGACAGGGTATTCCCTGAAGCTTTCTTT. It yields the protein CASSLRDRVFPEAFF.

This clonotype was counted many times. The chain is built from TRBV5-5 and TRBJ2-7, with no clear D. Looked up from germline, CDR1 is SGHKS and CDR2 is YYEKEE (reference sequence). The CDR3 has 15 amino acids. The ends were cut back, 0 bases at V and 4 bases at J, with 14 bases in the middle. The CDR3 coding sequence is TGTGCCAGCAGCTTGGTTGCGCATCTTGGGTACGAGCAGTACTTC. Translation: CASSLVAHLGYEQYF.

This clonotype was found a few times. The chain recombines TRBV5-1 with TRBJ2-1; D gene uncertain. The germline V and J ends were trimmed by 3 bases and 6 bases, with 4 bases remaining between them. Germline CDR1 reads SGHRS; CDR2 reads YFSETQ. The length of the CDR3 is 11 residues. CDR3 nucleotides: TGCGCCAGCAGCTGGTCCAATGAGCAGTTCTTC. This codes for CASSWSNEQFF.

The J gene is TRBJ2-2, the V gene TRBV15, with 7 positions matching TRBD2. Germline CDR1 is LNHNV and CDR2 is YYDKDF (reference sequence). The length of the CDR3 is 16 residues. J lost 0 bases, V lost 3 bases, and 4 bases had no gene match. The CDR3 loop is CATSRLGLANTGELFF. The CDR3 DNA sequence: TGTGCCACCAGCAGGTTAGGACTAGCGAACACCGGGGAGCTGTTTTTT.

In its sample, this clonotype was seen a few times. The V call is TRBV12-3 or TRBV12-4, the J call TRBJ1-2; D may be TRBD1 (6 bases). The V and J ends lost 4 bases and 3 bases respectively, with 15 bases between them. The CDR3 sequence is 15 residues long. In DNA form, the CDR3 reads TGTGCCAGCAGTTCGATCCTACAGGGCCACTATGGCTACACCTTC. Amino acid sequence: CASSSILQGHYGYTF.

This chain joins TRBV29-1 and TRBJ2-5; 9 nucleotides match TRBD1. V shed 3 bases, J shed 4 bases, and the junction held 6 bases outside the gene matches. CDR1 is SQVTM and CDR2 is ANQGSEA in the germline V gene. The CDR3 has 14 amino acids. The CDR3 spells CSVEGQGVRETQYF. As DNA, the CDR3 is TGCAGCGTTGAGGGACAGGGTGTGAGAGAGACCCAGTACTTC.